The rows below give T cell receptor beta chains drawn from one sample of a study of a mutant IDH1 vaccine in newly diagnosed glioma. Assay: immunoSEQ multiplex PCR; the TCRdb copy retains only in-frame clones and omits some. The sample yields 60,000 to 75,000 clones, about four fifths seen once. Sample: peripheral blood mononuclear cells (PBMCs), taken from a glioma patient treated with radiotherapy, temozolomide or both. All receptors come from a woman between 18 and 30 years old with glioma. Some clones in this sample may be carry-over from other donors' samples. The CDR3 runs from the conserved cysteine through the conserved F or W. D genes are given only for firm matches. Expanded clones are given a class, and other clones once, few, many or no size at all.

TGTGCCAGCAGCCCCGGGGAGGTTTATGGCTACACCTTC | CASSPGEVYGYTF | few | TRBJ1-2 | 13 | TRBV7-9 | NA
TGTGCCAGCAGTTCCCGACAGGGGGCCCGGGGCTACACCTTC | CASSSRQGARGYTF | NA | TRBJ1-2 | 14 | TRBV6-5 | TRBD1
TGTGCCAGCAGTTTACCCTCTAGCGGGGGACCTTACGAGCAGTACTTC | CASSLPSSGGPYEQYF | NA | TRBJ2-7 | 16 | TRBV28 | TRBD2
TGTGCCAGCAGCTTGGAAGGGGAGACCCAGTACTTC | CASSLEGETQYF | once | TRBJ2-5 | 12 | TRBV5-4 | NA
TGTGCCAGCAGTTATTGGAACACTGAAGCTTTCTTT | CASSYWNTEAFF | NA | TRBJ1-1 | 12 | TRBV6-8 | NA
TGTGCCAGCAGCGTGACAGGGGGACACGAGCAGTACTTC | CASSVTGGHEQYF | NA | TRBJ2-7 | 13 | TRBV9 | TRBD1
TGTGCCAGCAGCTTAGCCCCTGGGGGTCTCTACGAGCAGTACTTC | CASSLAPGGLYEQYF | few | TRBJ2-7 | 15 | TRBV7-3 | NA
TGTGCCAGCAGCCCCGGTCCGCTAGCGGGCCCCTCCTACGAGCAGTACTTC | CASSPGPLAGPSYEQYF | NA | TRBJ2-7 | 17 | TRBV13 | TRBD2
TGCAGCGTTTCCAGGGGAGGAGAGCAGTACTTC | CSVSRGGEQYF | NA | TRBJ2-7 | 11 | TRBV29-1 | NA
TGTGCCAGCAGCCCCTCCCTCAGAAAGGCTGAAGCTTTCTTT | CASSPSLRKAEAFF | NA | TRBJ1-1 | 14 | TRBV6-1 | NA
TGTGCCATCAGTGACGGGCAGGGGGCTAGGGATGAGCAGTTCTTC | CAISDGQGARDEQFF | NA | TRBJ2-1 | 15 | TRBV10-3 | TRBD1
TGTGCCAGCTCACCGGCGGTACAGCGGGGTTACAATGAGCAGTTCTTC | CASSPAVQRGYNEQFF | NA | TRBJ2-1 | 16 | TRBV18 | TRBD2
TGTGCCAGTAGTTCCTATTCCCCCGAGAGGGGTAGAAATGGCTACACCTTC | CASSSYSPERGRNGYTF | few | TRBJ1-2 | 17 | TRBV19 | NA
TGTGCCAGCAGCTTCTGGTGGGGGAAAGAATCTGGAAACACCATATATTTT | CASSFWWGKESGNTIYF | NA | TRBJ1-3 | 17 | TRBV9 | NA
TGTGCCAGCAGTAAGGGTCCCGGGGAGGCTTTCTTT | CASSKGPGEAFF | NA | TRBJ1-1 | 12 | TRBV27 | NA
TGTGCCAGCAGCTTAGGTATCAGCCAAGTTCCCTGGCAGTACTTC | CASSLGISQVPWQYF | NA | TRBJ2-7 | 15 | TRBV7-9 | NA
TGCGCCAGCAGCTTGGGACAGGGGGTAGCTAACTATGGCTACACCTTC | CASSLGQGVANYGYTF | NA | TRBJ1-2 | 16 | TRBV5-1 | TRBD1
TGCGCCAGCTCTGAGAGGGATATCACGCAGTATTTT | CASSERDITQYF | NA | TRBJ2-3 | 12 | TRBV4-1 | NA
TGTGCCAGCAGCTCCTACAGGGGGAAGAATGAAAAACTGTTTTTT | CASSSYRGKNEKLFF | few | TRBJ1-4 | 15 | TRBV5-6 | TRBD1
TGTGCCGCCACAGAGGAGCTACTCGGAAACACCATATATTTT | CAATEELLGNTIYF | NA | TRBJ1-3 | 14 | TRBV10-3 | NA
TGTGCCAGCAGCTTCTACCCCCGAGGAGCACTCTCTGGGGCCAACGTCCTGACTTTC | CASSFYPRGALSGANVLTF | NA | TRBJ2-6 | 19 | TRBV7-8 | NA
TGTGCCAGTAGTAGGACAGAGAATGAAAAACTGTTTTTT | CASSRTENEKLFF | NA | TRBJ1-4 | 13 | TRBV19 | NA
TGCGCCAGCAGCTGGGGACTTGGGCAAGAAAAACTGTTTTTT | CASSWGLGQEKLFF | few | TRBJ1-4 | 14 | TRBV5-1 | NA
TGTGCCAGCAGCCCTGGATTAAGGACAGGGTATGGCTACACCTTC | CASSPGLRTGYGYTF | NA | TRBJ1-2 | 15 | TRBV5-8 | TRBD1
TGCGCCAGCAGCTTGACCATACTCACCGGGGAGCTGTTTTTT | CASSLTILTGELFF | NA | TRBJ2-2 | 14 | TRBV5-1 | NA
TGTGCCAGCAGCTACTCCGGGCCCACAGATACGCAGTATTTT | CASSYSGPTDTQYF | NA | TRBJ2-3 | 14 | TRBV7-9 | NA
TGTGCCAGCAGCGCTTCCGGGTCACCCCTCCACTTT | CASSASGSPLHF | NA | TRBJ1-6 | 12 | TRBV9 | NA
TGTGCCAGCAGTTTAGGGCCGACTAGGAGCACAGATACGCAGTATTTT | CASSLGPTRSTDTQYF | NA | TRBJ2-3 | 16 | TRBV27 | NA
TGTGCCAGCCGTTCCAGGAGGAGCTACGAGCAGTACTTC | CASRSRRSYEQYF | few | TRBJ2-7 | 13 | TRBV6-1 | NA
TGTGCCAGCAGTTCAGGACAGGTGAACACTGAAGCTTTCTTT | CASSSGQVNTEAFF | NA | TRBJ1-1 | 14 | TRBV27 | TRBD1
TGTGCCTGGGCCCTTAACTACGAGCAGTACTTC | CAWALNYEQYF | NA | TRBJ2-7 | 11 | TRBV30 | NA
TGTGCCAGCAGCCAACGTCGGGGAGATACGCAGTATTTT | CASSQRRGDTQYF | NA | TRBJ2-3 | 13 | TRBV5-4 | NA
TGTGCCATCAGTGACCCAAGGACAGGGGTGGGCAATCAGCCCCAGCATTTT | CAISDPRTGVGNQPQHF | NA | TRBJ1-5 | 17 | TRBV10-3 | TRBD1
TGTGCCAGCAGCCCTGACTACCGGGTGAATGAGCAGTTCTTC | CASSPDYRVNEQFF | once | TRBJ2-1 | 14 | TRBV5-4 | NA
TGTGCCAGCAGTTACCGGCCGGGGGACTATGGCTACACCTTC | CASSYRPGDYGYTF | NA | TRBJ1-2 | 14 | TRBV6-5 | NA
TGTGCCAGTAATTCCGCCCTGACTGAAGCTTTCTTT | CASNSALTEAFF | NA | TRBJ1-1 | 12 | TRBV19 | NA
TGTGCCAGCAGCCAAGGGCCCACTCCACTAATCTATGGCTACACCTTC | CASSQGPTPLIYGYTF | NA | TRBJ1-2 | 16 | TRBV14 | NA
TGTGCCAGCAGTTCGCAACAGGGGTATGGAAACACCATATATTTT | CASSSQQGYGNTIYF | NA | TRBJ1-3 | 15 | TRBV6-5 | TRBD1
TGTGCCAGCTCCTCTACCGGGACAGGGGGCACTGAAGCTTTCTTT | CASSSTGTGGTEAFF | NA | TRBJ1-1 | 15 | TRBV18 | TRBD1
TGTGCCAGCAGCCAGCTCAGGGGGACTGAAGCTTTCTTT | CASSQLRGTEAFF | NA | TRBJ1-1 | 13 | TRBV14 | TRBD1
TGTGCCAGCAGCCACCCAGGCTCAAGTAGGAACACTGAAGCTTTCTTT | CASSHPGSSRNTEAFF | NA | TRBJ1-1 | 16 | TRBV7-8 | NA
TGTGCCAGCCAGGTGGGCAGGACCGGGGAGCTGTTTTTT | CASQVGRTGELFF | few | TRBJ2-2 | 13 | TRBV2 | NA
TGTGCCAGTACACTAGCGGGAGGAACAGATACGCAGTATTTT | CASTLAGGTDTQYF | once | TRBJ2-3 | 14 | TRBV9 | TRBD2
TGTGCCAGCGGGACAGGGTTGTCCGGGGAGCTGTTTTTT | CASGTGLSGELFF | NA | TRBJ2-2 | 13 | TRBV7-2 | TRBD1
TGCGCCAGCAGCTCCGAATTGGGGGGCACTGAAGCTTTCTTT | CASSSELGGTEAFF | NA | TRBJ1-1 | 14 | TRBV5-1 | NA
TGTGCCAGCAGCCCCACAGGGGCAACTAATGAAAAACTGTTTTTT | CASSPTGATNEKLFF | few | TRBJ1-4 | 15 | TRBV5-6 | TRBD1
TGTGCCAGTAGTCAAGGGCAGCGCAATGAGCAGTTCTTC | CASSQGQRNEQFF | NA | TRBJ2-1 | 13 | TRBV19 | NA
TGCAGCGCCACGATGGGGAACTATGGCTACACCTTC | CSATMGNYGYTF | NA | TRBJ1-2 | 12 | TRBV29-1 | NA
TGTGCCAGCAGCGTTTCAGGGCCTTACGAGCAGTACTTC | CASSVSGPYEQYF | NA | TRBJ2-7 | 13 | TRBV7-9 | NA
TGTGCCAGCAGCTTGGACGGGGGTCTCTCTGGAAACACCATATATTTT | CASSLDGGLSGNTIYF | NA | TRBJ1-3 | 16 | TRBV5-6 | NA
TGTGCCTGGACGGGGGGGAGGGACCCCTACGAGCAGTACTTC | CAWTGGRDPYEQYF | NA | TRBJ2-7 | 14 | TRBV30 | TRBD2
TGCGCCAGCAGCCAAGATACGAGTTATGGGGGAGAAAAACTGTTTTTT | CASSQDTSYGGEKLFF | NA | TRBJ1-4 | 16 | TRBV4-1 | NA
TGTGCCAGCAGCGTAGCTGGGGGGTCCAGGGCCGGGGAGCTGTTTTTT | CASSVAGGSRAGELFF | once | TRBJ2-2 | 16 | TRBV9 | NA
TGTGCCAGCAGCCCGCTAGGTCCTGAAGCTTTCTTT | CASSPLGPEAFF | NA | TRBJ1-1 | 12 | TRBV7-2 | NA
TGTGCCTGCCAAAAGGGGGACACAGATACGCAGTATTTT | CACQKGDTDTQYF | NA | TRBJ2-3 | 13 | TRBV30 | NA